One and the same sample provided the 3 T cell receptor beta chains below, sequenced in a study of CD8 T cells in Susac syndrome. RNA in amounts of about 0.45 to 1 ug was reverse transcribed with random hexamers. TCRdb independently ran MiXCR on the immunoSEQ multiplex PCR reads; one entry per CDR3 protein. The sample carries 190,000 or so distinct CDR3 sequences, approximately 95% recorded once. The material sequenced was CD4+ T cells from PBMCs. The receptor set was obtained from a human donor with multiple sclerosis.

The chain has TRBV5-6 and TRBJ2-7; D perhaps matches TRBD2 (6 bases). This CDR3 is 15 amino acids long. Germline CDR1 is SGHDT and CDR2 is YYEEEE. V was pared by 4 bases and J by 2 bases, with 16 bases between. The CDR3 DNA reads TGTGCCAGCAGCCCCGGGGGTGTTCCGCCCTACGAGCAGTACTTC. Protein product: CASSPGGVPPYEQYF.

The V gene is TRBV28, the J gene TRBJ2-1; D gene unclear. Trimming left V 1 base short and J 10 bases short, with 5 bases between. The CDR3 totals 11 residues. Germline CDR1 is MDHEN and CDR2 is SYDVKM. For the CDR3, the DNA is TGTGCCAGCAGTTTATCAACAGAGCAGTTCTTC. Its translation: CASSLSTEQFF.

CDR3 nucleotide sequence: TGTGCCAGCAGCCAAGATAGGGGGGGGCGCGACGGTGAAAAACTGTTTTTT. Translated, it gives CASSQDRGGRDGEKLFF. V gene TRBV4-2 combines with J gene TRBJ1-4, with D perhaps TRBD1 (6 bases). Per the germline V gene, CDR1 is LGHNA and CDR2 is YNFKEQ. This CDR3 region has 17 residues. The V end lost 0 bases, the J end lost 7 bases, and 18 bases lay between the germline ends.